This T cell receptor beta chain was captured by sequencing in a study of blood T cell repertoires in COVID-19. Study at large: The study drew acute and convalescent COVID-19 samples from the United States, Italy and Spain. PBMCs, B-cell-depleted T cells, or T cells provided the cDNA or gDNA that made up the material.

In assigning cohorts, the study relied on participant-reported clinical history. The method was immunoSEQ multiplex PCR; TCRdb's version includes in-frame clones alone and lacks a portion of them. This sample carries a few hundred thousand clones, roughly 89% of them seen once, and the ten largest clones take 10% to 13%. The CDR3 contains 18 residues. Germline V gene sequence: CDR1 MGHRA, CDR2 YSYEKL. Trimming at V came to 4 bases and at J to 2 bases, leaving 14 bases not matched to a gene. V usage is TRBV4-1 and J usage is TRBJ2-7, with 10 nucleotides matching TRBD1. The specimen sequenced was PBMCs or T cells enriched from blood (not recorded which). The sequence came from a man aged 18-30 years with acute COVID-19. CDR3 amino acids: CASSPSPIRDRGAYEQYF. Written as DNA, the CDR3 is TGCGCCAGCAGCCCCTCGCCGATCAGGGACAGGGGTGCCTACGAGCAGTACTTC.